This T cell receptor (beta chain) was observed in a study of T cell clonality in common variable immunodeficiency. This clone was counted many times. The read comes to an end 3 residues before the CDR3 does, leaving the germline J gene to fill in the end. Sequencing input was equivalent genomic DNA from CVID and controls. Profiling relied on immunoSEQ multiplex PCR, and the TCRdb table lists in-frame clones only, not all of them. The sample counts fewer than 70,000 clones, none seen once; the ten largest own 1.5% to 2%. Both groups were predominantly of Caucasian heritage. Trimming removed 7 bases from V and 1 base from J, with 8 bases in between. From germline, CDR1 is SGDLS and CDR2 YYNGEE. The CDR3 covers 12 residues.

Input material: peripheral blood mononuclear cells. This clonotype was obtained from a person aged 18-70 years in good health. The gene calls are TRBV9 and TRBJ1-1; D is ambiguous. The chain's CDR3 is CASSGSNTEAFF. CDR3 bases read: TGTGCCAGCTCAGGATCGAACACTGAA. Filled out from reference TRBV9 and TRBJ1-1, the complete variable domain reads DSGVTQTPKHLITATGQRVTLRCSPRSGDLSVYWYQQSLDQGLQFLIQYYNGEERAKGNILERFSAQQFPDLHSELNLSSLELGDSALYFCASSGSNTEAFFGQGTRLTVV.